This T cell receptor (beta chain) was sequenced in a study of T cell responses to AZD1222 COVID-19 vaccine. In the study overall: Second doses at about 4 or about 12 weeks were pooled.

Assay used: immunoSEQ multiplex PCR; TCRdb lists only in-frame clones, some missing. The sample records approximately 150,000 clones, under 95% being singletons. Study results and caveats: Females outnumbered males among donors, who were mostly white British; clonal diversity was possibly underestimated.

With regard to this clone: The target antigen is unknown.

V lost 7 bases, J lost 2 bases, and 8 bases lay in between. The CDR3 contains 12 residues. Germline values: CDR1 MNHEY, CDR2 SVGAGI. The source was peripheral blood, collected on day 0 of AZD1222 vaccination. The rearrangement links TRBV6-5 to TRBJ1-2, with D possibly matching TRBD1 (6 bases). This clonotype was obtained from an adult in good health. CDR3 amino acids: CASTTGNYGYTF. The CDR3 DNA reads TGTGCCAGCACAACAGGGAACTATGGCTACACCTTC.